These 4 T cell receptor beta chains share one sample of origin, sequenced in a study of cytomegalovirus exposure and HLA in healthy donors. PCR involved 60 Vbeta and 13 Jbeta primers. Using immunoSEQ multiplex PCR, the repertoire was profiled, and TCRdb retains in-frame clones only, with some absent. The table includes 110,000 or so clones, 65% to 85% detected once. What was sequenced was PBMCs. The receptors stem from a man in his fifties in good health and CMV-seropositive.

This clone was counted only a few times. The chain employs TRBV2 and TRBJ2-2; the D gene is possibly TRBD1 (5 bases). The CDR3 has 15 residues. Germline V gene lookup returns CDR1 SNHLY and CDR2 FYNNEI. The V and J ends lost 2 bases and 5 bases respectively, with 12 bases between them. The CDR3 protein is CASSEWGQGTGELFF. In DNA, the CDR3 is TGTGCCAGCAGTGAATGGGGCCAAGGGACCGGGGAGCTGTTTTTT. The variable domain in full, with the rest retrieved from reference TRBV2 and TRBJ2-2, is EPEVTQTPSHQVTQMGQEVILRCVPISNHLYFYWYRQILGQKVEFLVSFYNNEISEKSEIFDDQFSVERPDGSNFTLKIRSTKLEDSAMYFCASSEWGQGTGELFFGEGSRLTVL.

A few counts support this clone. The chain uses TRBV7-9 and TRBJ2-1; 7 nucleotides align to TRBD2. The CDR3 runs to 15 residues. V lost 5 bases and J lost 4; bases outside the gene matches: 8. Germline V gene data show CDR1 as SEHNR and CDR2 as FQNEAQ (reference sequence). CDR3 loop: CASSAPGLLYNEQFF. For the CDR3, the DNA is TGTGCCAGCAGCGCACCGGGACTACTATACAATGAGCAGTTCTTC.

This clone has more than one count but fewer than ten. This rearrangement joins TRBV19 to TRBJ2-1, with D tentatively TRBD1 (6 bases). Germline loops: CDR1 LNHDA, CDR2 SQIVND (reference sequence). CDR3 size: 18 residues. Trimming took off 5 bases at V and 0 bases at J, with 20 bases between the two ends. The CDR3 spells CASSAYHLDRSSYNEQFF. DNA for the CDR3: TGTGCCAGTAGTGCCTACCACCTCGACAGGAGCTCCTACAATGAGCAGTTCTTC.

The CDR3 region has the DNA TGTGCCAGTAGTACACCGACAGGGGTTGAGGAGACCCAGTACTTC. Translating it yields CASSTPTGVEETQYF. The V gene is TRBV19, the J gene TRBJ2-5, with 8 bases that match TRBD1. CDR1 is LNHDA and CDR2 is SQIVND in the germline V gene (reference sequence). This CDR3 contains 15 residues. The ends lost 4 bases at V and 5 bases at J; junction bases unmatched: 9.